At least ten counts were recorded for the clone carrying this T cell receptor beta chain. Its antigen is as yet unknown. This sample was taken from a study of T cells in Graves' hyperthyroidism and ophthalmopathy. Researchers amplified the TCR beta CDR3 regions from RNA transcripts. RT-PCR in the first round (using the HTBI primer set) targeted the TCR CDR3. TCRdb itself ran the multiplex PCR reads through MiXCR, one entry per CDR3 protein. The sample has 400,000 to 500,000 distinct CDR3 sequences; 13% to 15% are singletons. Study results and caveats: The majority of expanded thyroid clonotypes above 0.001 also appeared in blood.

The patients, who ranged from 18 to 65 in age, presented with newly diagnosed hyperthyroidism lasting under 2 months. The PBMCs had their origin in 8.5 to 10 ml of fresh peripheral blood. This CDR3 spans 17 amino acids. V was cut by 0 bases and J by 2 bases, with 17 bases left in between. The germline CDR1 and CDR2 sequences are SGDLS and YYNGEE. V and J are TRBV9 and TRBJ2-5, with D possibly TRBD1 on 6 matching bases. Sample: blood. This TCR derives from a woman aged 18-35 years with Graves' hyperthyroidism. CDR3 residues: CASSVAFGAGAQETQYF. In DNA form, the CDR3 reads TGTGCCAGCAGCGTAGCCTTCGGGGCAGGGGCACAAGAGACCCAGTACTTC.